The clone carrying this TCR beta chain turned up a few times. The antigen is unknown. This record belongs to a study of cytomegalovirus exposure and HLA in healthy donors. Whole-study context: Some 90 million unique TCRs from HLA-typed donors were held in an early data release. Study results and caveats: Some V segments (TRBV6-2 and TRBV6-3 among them) were excluded as indistinguishable.

The PCR was carried out with 60 Vbeta primers and 13 Jbeta primers. Assay: immunoSEQ multiplex PCR; the TCRdb copy retains only in-frame clones and omits some. The sample records some 170,000 clones, less than 80% being singletons. Germline V gene sequence: CDR1 KGHSH, CDR2 LQKENI. The length of the CDR3 is 13 residues. The V and J ends lost 3 bases and 0 bases respectively, with 5 bases between them. The V gene is TRBV18, the J gene TRBJ1-1; D remains ambiguous. This clonotype originated in a middle-aged man in good health and CMV-seronegative. The sample was PBMCs. The CDR3 bases are TGTGCCAGCTCACCGAGTATGAACACTGAAGCTTTCTTT. It translates to CASSPSMNTEAFF.